This TCR beta chain appears in the sequencing data of a study of Ad26.COV2.S vaccination and SARS-CoV-2 variants. Study in general: Donor got 5x10^10 or 1x10^11 viral particles of Ad26.COV2.S.

Overall study results and limits: Recipients of either vaccine or placebo displayed similar breadth of non-spike TCRs.

TCRdb keeps only in-frame clones here, not all; method: immunoSEQ multiplex PCR. The sample holds 200,000 to 300,000 clones, 85% to 90% seen once. About this clone: Antigen: not known.

V trimming: 7 bases; J trimming: 2 bases; junction bases outside the gene matches: 11. The CDR3 spans 15 residues. Germline CDR1 LNHDA, CDR2 SQIVND (reference sequence). This sample's treatment: around 19 received Ad26.COV2.S at low or high dose, single or two shots; 5 received placebo; per-sample allocation not given. Samples came from day 63 after the first vaccine or placebo injection. The rearrangement uses TRBV19 and TRBJ2-7, with 7 bases lining up with TRBD2. The sequenced sample was peripheral blood, obtained in a trial of Ad26.COV2.S vaccine versus placebo. The TCR sequence derives from a person between 18 and 65 years old who received the Ad26.COV2.S COVID-19 vaccine or a placebo. In DNA, the CDR3 is TGTGCCAGTACCATTGGGGAGGGCCCCACCTACGAGCAGTACTTC. Translated: CASTIGEGPTYEQYF. Drawing the rest from reference TRBV19 and TRBJ2-7, the complete variable domain is DGGITQSPKYLFRKEGQNVTLSCEQNLNHDAMYWYRQDPGQGLRLIYYSQIVNDFQKGDIAEGYSVSREKKESFPLTVTSAQKNPTAFYLCASTIGEGPTYEQYFGPGTRLTVT.